This TCR beta chain emerged from a study of human T cells and chemical hapten exposure. Study details: There were per-sample TCR yield variations, arising mainly from small pooled library volume differences.

General study results and limits: TCRs above 1 in 1000 frequency stayed constant with DPC sensitization.

A word on this clonotype: What it recognizes is unknown.

The CDR3 contains 13 residues. CDR1 is SGHTA, CDR2 FQGNSA, per germline. Losses at the gene ends were 5 bases for V and 12 bases for J; bases not matched to a gene: 10. Stated time point: healthy volunteer bleed at 2 weeks. Unfractionated whole blood yielded the extracted total RNA. In the library, unique molecular identifiers were attached to individual cDNA molecules. MiXCR, applied by TCRdb to the RACE reads, yields one record per CDR3 protein. The table shows about 45,000 distinct CDR3 sequences, with about 4.5% occurring only once. Material for sequencing was whole blood. The chain combines TRBV7-2 with TRBJ1-2, with 9 bases that match TRBD1. The clonotype originates from a human donor in good health. Some clones in this sample may be carry-over from other donors' samples. CDR3 sequence reads: CASSGTGGAGDTF. For the CDR3, the DNA is TGTGCCAGCAGCGGTACAGGGGGCGCGGGGGACACCTTC. The whole variable domain, remainder taken from reference TRBV7-2 and TRBJ1-2, is GAGVSQSPSNKVTEKGKDVELRCDPISGHTALYWYRQSLGQGLEFLIYFQGNSAPDKSGLPSDRFSAERTGGSVSTLTIQRTQQEDSAVYLCASSGTGGAGDTFGSGTRLTVV.